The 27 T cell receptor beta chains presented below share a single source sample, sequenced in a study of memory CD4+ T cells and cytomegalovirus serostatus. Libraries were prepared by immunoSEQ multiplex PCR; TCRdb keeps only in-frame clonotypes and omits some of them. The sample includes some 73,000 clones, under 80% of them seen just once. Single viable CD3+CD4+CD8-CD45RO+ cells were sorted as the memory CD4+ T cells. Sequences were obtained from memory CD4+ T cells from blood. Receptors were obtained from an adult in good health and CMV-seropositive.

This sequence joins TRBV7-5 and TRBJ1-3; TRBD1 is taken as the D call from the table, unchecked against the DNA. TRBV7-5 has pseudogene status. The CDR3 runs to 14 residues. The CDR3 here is CARNSGSTGNTIYF. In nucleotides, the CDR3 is TGTGCCAGGAACTCAGGAAGCACTGGAAACACCATATATTTT.

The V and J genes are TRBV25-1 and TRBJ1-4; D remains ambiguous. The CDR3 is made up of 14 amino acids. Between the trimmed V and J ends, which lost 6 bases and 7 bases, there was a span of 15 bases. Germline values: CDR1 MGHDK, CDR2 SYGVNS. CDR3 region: CASSVGGVGEKLFF. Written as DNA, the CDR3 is TGTGCCAGCAGCGTAGGCGGCGTGGGTGAAAAACTGTTTTTT.

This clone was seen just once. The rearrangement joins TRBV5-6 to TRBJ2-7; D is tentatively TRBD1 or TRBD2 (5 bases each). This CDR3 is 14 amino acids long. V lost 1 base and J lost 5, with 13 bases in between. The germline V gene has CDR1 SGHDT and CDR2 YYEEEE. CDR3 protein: CASSLRSGRHEQYF. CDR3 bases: TGTGCCAGCAGCTTGAGGTCGGGGCGACACGAGCAGTACTTC.

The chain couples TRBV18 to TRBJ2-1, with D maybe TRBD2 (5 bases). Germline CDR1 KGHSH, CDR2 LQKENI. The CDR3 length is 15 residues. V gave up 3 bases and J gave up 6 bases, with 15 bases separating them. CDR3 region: CASSPLAGLGNEQFF. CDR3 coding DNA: TGTGCCAGCTCACCGCTTGCGGGCCTTGGCAATGAGCAGTTCTTC.

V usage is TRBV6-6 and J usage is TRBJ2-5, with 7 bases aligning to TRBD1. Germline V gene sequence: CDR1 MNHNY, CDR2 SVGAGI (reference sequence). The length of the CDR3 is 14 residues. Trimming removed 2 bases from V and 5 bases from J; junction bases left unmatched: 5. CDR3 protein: CASSYGTVEETQYF. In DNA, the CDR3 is TGTGCCAGCAGTTACGGGACAGTTGAGGAGACCCAGTACTTC.

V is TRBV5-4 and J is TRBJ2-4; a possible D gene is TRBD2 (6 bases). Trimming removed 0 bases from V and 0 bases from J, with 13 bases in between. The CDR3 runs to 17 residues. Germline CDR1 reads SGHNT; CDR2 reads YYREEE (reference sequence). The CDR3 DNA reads TGTGCCAGCAGCTTGGGGGGCCGGAGGGGAGCCAAAAACATTCAGTACTTC. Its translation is CASSLGGRRGAKNIQYF.

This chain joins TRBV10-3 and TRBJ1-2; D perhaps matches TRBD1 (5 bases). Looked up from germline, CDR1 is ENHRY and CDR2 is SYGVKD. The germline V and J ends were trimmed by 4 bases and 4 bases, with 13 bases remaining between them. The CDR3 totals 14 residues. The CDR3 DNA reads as TGTGCCATCAGTGGGACCCGGGACGTCTATGGCTACACCTTC. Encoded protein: CAISGTRDVYGYTF.

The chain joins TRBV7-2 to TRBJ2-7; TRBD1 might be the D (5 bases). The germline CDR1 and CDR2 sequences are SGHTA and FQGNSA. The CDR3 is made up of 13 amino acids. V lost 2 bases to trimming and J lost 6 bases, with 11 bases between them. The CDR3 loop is CASSLHGQSEQYF. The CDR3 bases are TGTGCCAGCAGCTTACATGGACAATCCGAGCAGTACTTC.

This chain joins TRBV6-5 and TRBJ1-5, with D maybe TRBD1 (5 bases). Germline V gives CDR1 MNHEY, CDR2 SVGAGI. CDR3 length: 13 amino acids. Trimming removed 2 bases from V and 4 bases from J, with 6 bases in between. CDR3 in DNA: TGTGCCAGCAGTTACGGGGGGAATCAGCCCCAGCATTTT. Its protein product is CASSYGGNQPQHF.

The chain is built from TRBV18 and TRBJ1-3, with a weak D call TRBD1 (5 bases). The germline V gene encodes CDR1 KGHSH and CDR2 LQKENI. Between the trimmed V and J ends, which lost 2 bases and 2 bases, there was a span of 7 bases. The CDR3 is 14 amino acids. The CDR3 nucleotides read TGTGCCAGCTCACCAGGGGGGACTGGAAACACCATATATTTT. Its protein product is CASSPGGTGNTIYF.

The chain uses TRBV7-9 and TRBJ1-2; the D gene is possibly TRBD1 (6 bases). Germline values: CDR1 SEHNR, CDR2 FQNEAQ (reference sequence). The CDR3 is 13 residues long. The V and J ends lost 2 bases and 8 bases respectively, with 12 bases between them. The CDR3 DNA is TGTGCCAGCAGCTTACTTTGGGGGCAAGGCTACACCTTC. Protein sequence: CASSLLWGQGYTF. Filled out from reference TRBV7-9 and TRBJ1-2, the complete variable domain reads DTGVSQNPRHKITKRGQNVTFRCDPISEHNRLYWYRQTLGQGPEFLTYFQNEAQLEKSRLLSDRFSAERPKGSFSTLEIQRTEQGDSAMYLCASSLLWGQGYTFGSGTRLTVV.

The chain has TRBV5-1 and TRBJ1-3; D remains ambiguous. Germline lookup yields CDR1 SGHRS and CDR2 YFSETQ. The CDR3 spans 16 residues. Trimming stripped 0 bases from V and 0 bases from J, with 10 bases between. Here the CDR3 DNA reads TGCGCCAGCAGCTTGGGGGCGACCTACTCTGGAAACACCATATATTTT. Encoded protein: CASSLGATYSGNTIYF.

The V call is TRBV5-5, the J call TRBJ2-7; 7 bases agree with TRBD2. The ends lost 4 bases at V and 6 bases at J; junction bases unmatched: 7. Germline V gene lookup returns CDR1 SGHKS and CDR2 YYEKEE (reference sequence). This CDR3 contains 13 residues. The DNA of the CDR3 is TGTGCCAGCAGCACCAGACTAGCCGGCGAGCAGTACGTC. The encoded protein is CASSTRLAGEQYV.

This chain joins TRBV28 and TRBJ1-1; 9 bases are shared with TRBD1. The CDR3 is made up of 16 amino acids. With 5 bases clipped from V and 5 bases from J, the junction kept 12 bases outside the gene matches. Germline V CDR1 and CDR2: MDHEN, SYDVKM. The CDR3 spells CASSPLYRGRRTEAFF. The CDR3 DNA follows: TGTGCCAGCAGTCCCCTATACAGGGGGCGCAGAACTGAAGCTTTCTTT.

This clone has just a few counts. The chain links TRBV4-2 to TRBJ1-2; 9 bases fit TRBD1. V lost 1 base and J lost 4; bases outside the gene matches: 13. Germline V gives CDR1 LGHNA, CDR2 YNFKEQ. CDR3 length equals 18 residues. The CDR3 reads CASSQGFAGQGFSYGYTF. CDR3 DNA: TGTGCCAGCAGCCAAGGATTCGCAGGACAGGGGTTCAGCTATGGCTACACCTTC.

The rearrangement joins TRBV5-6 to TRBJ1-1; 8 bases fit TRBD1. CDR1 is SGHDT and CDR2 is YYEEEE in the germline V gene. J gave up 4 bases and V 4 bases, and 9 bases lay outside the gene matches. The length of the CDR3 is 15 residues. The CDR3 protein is CASSGRTGSGTEAFF. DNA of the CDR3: TGTGCCAGCAGCGGGCGGACAGGGAGCGGCACTGAAGCTTTCTTT. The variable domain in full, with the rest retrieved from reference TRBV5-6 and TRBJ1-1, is DAGVTQSPTHLIKTRGQQVTLRCSPKSGHDTVSWYQQALGQGPQFIFQYYEEEERQRGNFPDRFSGHQFPNYSSELNVNALLLGDSALYLCASSGRTGSGTEAFFGQGTRLTVV.

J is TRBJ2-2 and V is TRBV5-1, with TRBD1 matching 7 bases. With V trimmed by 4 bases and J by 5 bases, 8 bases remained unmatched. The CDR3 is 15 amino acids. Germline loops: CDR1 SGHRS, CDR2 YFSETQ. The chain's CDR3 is CASSEDRVWTGELFF. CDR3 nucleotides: TGCGCCAGCAGCGAAGACAGGGTCTGGACCGGGGAGCTGTTTTTT.

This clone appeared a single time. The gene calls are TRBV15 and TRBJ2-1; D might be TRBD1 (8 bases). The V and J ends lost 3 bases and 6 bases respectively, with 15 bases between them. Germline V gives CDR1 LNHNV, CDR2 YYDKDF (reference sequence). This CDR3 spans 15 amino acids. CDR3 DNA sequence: TGTGCCACCAGCAGCCCGACAGGGGAGGGCAATGAGCAGTTCTTC. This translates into CATSSPTGEGNEQFF.

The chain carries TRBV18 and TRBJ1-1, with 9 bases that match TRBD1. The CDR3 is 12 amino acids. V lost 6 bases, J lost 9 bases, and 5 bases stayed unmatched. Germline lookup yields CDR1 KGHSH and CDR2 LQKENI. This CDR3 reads CASSPGTGQAFF. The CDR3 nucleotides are TGTGCCAGCTCCCCCGGGACAGGGCAAGCTTTCTTT.

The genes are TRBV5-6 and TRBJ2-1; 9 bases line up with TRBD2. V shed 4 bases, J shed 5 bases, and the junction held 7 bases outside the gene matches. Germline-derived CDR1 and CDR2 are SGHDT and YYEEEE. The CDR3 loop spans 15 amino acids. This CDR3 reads CASSLTSGTDNEQFF. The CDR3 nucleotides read TGTGCCAGCAGCCTGACTAGCGGTACCGACAATGAGCAGTTCTTC.

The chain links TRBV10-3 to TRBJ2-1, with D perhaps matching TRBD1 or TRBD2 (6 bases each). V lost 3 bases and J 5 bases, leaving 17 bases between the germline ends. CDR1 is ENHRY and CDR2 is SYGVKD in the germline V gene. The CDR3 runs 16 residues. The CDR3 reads CAISDWGRDLNNEQFF. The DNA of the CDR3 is TGTGCCATCAGTGATTGGGGGCGGGACCTGAACAATGAGCAGTTCTTC.

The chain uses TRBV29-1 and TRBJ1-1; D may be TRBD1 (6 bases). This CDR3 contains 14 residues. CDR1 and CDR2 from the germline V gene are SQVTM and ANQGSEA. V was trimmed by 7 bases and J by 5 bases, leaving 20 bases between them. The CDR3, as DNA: TGCAGCGCGGAGGGGGGTGCGAGAAAAACTGAAGCTTTCTTT. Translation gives CSAEGGARKTEAFF.

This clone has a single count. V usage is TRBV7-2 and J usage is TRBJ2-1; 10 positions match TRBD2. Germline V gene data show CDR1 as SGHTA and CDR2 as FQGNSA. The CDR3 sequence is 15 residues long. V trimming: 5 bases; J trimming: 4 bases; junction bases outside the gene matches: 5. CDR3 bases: TGTGCCAGCAGCCCCAGCGGGAGGGCTTACAATGAGCAGTTCTTC. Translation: CASSPSGRAYNEQFF.

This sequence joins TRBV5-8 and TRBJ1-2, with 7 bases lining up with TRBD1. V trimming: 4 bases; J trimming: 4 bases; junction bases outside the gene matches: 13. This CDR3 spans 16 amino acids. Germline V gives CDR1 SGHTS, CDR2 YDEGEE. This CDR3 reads CASSQTGTENFYGYTF. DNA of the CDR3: TGTGCCAGCAGCCAAACCGGGACAGAGAATTTCTATGGCTACACCTTC.

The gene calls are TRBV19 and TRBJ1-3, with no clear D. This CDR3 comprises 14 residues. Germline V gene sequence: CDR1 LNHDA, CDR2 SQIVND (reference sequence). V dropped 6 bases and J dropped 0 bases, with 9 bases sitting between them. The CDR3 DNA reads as TGTGCCAGTAGGGTAATTAACTCTGGAAACACCATATATTTT. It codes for CASRVINSGNTIYF.

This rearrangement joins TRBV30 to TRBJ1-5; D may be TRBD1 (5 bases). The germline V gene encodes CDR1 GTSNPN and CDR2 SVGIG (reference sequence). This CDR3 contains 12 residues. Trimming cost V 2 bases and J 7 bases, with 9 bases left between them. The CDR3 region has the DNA TGTGCCTGGAGTATGGGGGTCCAGCCCCAGCATTTT. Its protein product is CAWSMGVQPQHF.

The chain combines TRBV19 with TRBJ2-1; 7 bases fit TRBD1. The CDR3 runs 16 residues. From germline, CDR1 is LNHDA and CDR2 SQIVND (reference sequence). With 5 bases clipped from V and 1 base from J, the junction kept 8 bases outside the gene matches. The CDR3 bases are TGTGCCAGTAGTGCCATGACAGGGTCGTCCTACAATGAGCAGTTCTTC. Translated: CASSAMTGSSYNEQFF.